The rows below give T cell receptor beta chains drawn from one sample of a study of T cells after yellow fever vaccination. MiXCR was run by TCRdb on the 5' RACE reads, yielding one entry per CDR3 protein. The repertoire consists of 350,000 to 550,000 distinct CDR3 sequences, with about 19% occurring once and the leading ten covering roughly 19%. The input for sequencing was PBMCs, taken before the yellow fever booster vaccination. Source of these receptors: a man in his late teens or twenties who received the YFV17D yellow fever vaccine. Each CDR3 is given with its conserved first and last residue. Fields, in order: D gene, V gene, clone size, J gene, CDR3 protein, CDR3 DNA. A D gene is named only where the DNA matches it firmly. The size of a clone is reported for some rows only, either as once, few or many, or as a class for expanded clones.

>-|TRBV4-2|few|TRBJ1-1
CASSHLSGGTEAFF
TGTGCCAGCAGCCACCTAAGCGGGGGCACTGAAGCTTTCTTT
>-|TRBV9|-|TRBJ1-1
CASSVAGSMNTEAFF
TGTGCCAGCAGCGTAGCAGGGTCCATGAACACTGAAGCTTTCTTT
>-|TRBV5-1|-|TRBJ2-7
CASGLRGGETYEQYF
TGCGCCAGCGGCTTGAGAGGGGGTGAGACCTACGAGCAGTACTTC
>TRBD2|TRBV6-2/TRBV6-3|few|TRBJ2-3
CASRSRGGQDTQYF
TGTGCCAGCAGATCTCGGGGGGGTCAAGATACGCAGTATTTT
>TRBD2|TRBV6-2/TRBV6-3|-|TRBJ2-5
CASSTTTSGGTLRETQYF
TGTGCCAGCAGTACGACGACTAGCGGGGGCACCCTCCGGGAGACCCAGTACTTC
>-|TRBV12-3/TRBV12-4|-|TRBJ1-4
CASSSTYIGEKLFF
TGTGCCAGCAGCTCCACTTACATTGGTGAAAAACTGTTTTTT
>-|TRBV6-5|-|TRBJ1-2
CASRSDLFYGYTF
TGTGCCAGCAGATCCGATCTTTTCTATGGCTACACCTTC
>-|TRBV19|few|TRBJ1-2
CASSIFLGFSSPGRGYTF
TGTGCCAGTAGTATTTTCCTAGGGTTTTCAAGCCCAGGCAGGGGCTACACCTTC
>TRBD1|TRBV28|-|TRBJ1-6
CASSLGGGESPLHF
TGTGCCAGCAGTTTAGGAGGGGGCGAATCACCCCTCCACTTT
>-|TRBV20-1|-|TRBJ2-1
CSAKSPEAYNEQFF
TGCAGTGCCAAGAGCCCGGAGGCCTACAATGAGCAGTTCTTC
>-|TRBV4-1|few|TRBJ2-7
CASSPQKGIDEQYF
TGCGCCAGCAGCCCCCAGAAAGGGATCGACGAGCAGTACTTC
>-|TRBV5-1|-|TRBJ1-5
CASSRDADSNQPQHF
TGCGCCAGCAGTCGGGACGCAGATAGCAATCAGCCCCAGCATTTT
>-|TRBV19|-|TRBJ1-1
CASREHKNRDSEAFF
TGTGCCAGTAGGGAACACAAGAACAGGGACTCAGAAGCTTTCTTT
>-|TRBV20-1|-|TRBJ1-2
CSASGANYGYTF
TGCAGTGCCAGTGGGGCTAACTATGGCTACACCTTC
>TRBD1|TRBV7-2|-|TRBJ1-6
CASSLVGRTGVGSPLHF
TGTGCCAGCAGTCTAGTGGGCCGGACAGGGGTCGGTTCACCCCTCCACTTT
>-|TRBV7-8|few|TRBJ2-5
CASSLGIKYQETQYF
TGTGCCAGCAGCTTAGGGATCAAGTACCAAGAGACCCAGTACTTC
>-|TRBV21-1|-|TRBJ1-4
CASSKAPRDRGLSNEKLFF
TGTGCCAGCAGCAAAGCTCCCCGGGACAGGGGGCTGAGTAATGAAAAACTGTTTTTT
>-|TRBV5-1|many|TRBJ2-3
CASSLAVSGSTDTQYF
TGCGCCAGCAGCTTGGCCGTTTCAGGGAGCACAGATACGCAGTATTTT
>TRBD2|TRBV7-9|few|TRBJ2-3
CASSDSGTSGASTDTQYF
TGTGCCAGCAGCGACTCCGGGACTAGCGGGGCAAGCACAGATACGCAGTATTTT
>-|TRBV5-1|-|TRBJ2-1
CASSLVERKGEQFF
TGCGCCAGCAGCTTGGTCGAGAGGAAGGGTGAGCAGTTCTTC
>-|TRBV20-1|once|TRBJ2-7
CSARGGPSYEQYF
TGCAGTGCTAGGGGGGGCCCATCCTACGAGCAGTACTTC
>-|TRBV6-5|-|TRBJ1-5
CASRTGLQPQHF
TGTGCCAGCAGAACAGGTTTGCAGCCCCAGCATTTT
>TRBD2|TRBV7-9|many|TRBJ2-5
CASSLGGRETQYF
TGTGCCAGCAGCTTGGGCGGGAGGGAGACCCAGTACTTC
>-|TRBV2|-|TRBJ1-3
CASSVDRTGNTIYF
TGTGCCAGCAGTGTTGACAGGACTGGAAACACCATATATTTT
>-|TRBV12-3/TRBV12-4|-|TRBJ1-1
CASFAGAWGTEAFF
TGTGCCAGCTTCGCAGGGGCGTGGGGCACTGAAGCTTTCTTT
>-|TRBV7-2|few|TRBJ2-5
CASSAFFRGQETQYF
TGTGCCAGCAGCGCTTTTTTTAGGGGACAAGAGACCCAGTACTTC